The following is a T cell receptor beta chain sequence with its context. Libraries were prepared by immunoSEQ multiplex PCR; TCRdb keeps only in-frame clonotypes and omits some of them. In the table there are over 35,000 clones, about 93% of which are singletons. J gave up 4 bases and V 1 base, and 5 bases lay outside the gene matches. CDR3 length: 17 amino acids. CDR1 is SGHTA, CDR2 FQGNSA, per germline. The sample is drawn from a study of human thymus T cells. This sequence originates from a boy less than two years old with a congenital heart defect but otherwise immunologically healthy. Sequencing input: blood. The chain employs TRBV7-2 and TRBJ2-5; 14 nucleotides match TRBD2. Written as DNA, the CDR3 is TGTGCCAGCAGCTTAGGAGGGACTAGCGGGGGTGGAGAGACCCAGTACTTC. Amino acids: CASSLGGTSGGGETQYF.